This TCR beta chain was identified in a study of spatial heterogeneity in lung cancer. This clonotype occurred a few times. Its antigen is as yet unknown. The study, taken as a whole, reports: More often at tumor resection than at routine follow-up, ubiquitous expanded tumor TCRs were detected in the blood.

CDR3 length: 15 residues. Per the germline V gene, CDR1 is SGHRS and CDR2 is YFSETQ. V lost 0 bases and J lost 0, with 7 bases in between. Each CDR3 protein gets one entry after TCRdb re-called the 5' RACE reads with MiXCR. The table shows roughly 9,900 distinct CDR3 sequences, with 8.5% to 10% occurring only once. Time point here: sample taken at primary tumor resection. Unsorted whole RNA from tumor, nontumor lung or frozen PBMC underwent sequencing. This clonotype originated in a male donor with early-stage non-small cell lung cancer. The material sequenced was PBMCs, taken at surgery. The rearrangement joins TRBV5-1 to TRBJ1-5; D might be TRBD1 (5 bases). CDR3 DNA sequence: TGCGCCAGCAGCTTGGTCGGGGGTAGCAATCAGCCCCAGCATTTT. This codes for CASSLVGGSNQPQHF.